A selection of T cell receptor beta chains follows, all from one sample in a study of blood T cells in healthy people across ages. TCRdb itself ran the 5' RACE reads through MiXCR, one entry per CDR3 protein. The sample has about 1.4 million distinct CDR3 sequences, roughly 64% seen once. Specimen: blood. The receptors here all came from a young man in good health. CDR3s include the opening cysteine and the closing phenylalanine or tryptophan. Each record gives: D gene, V gene, J gene, clone size, CDR3 DNA, CDR3 protein. D genes are given only for firm matches. Clone size is not always given. Where it is, it says once, few, many or a class for expanded clones.

D: NA
V: TRBV30
J: TRBJ1-2
size: NA
DNA: TGTGCCTGGAGTGCCTCCTCGGGGGCGCGGGTCTATGGCTACACCTTC
CDR3: CAWSASSGARVYGYTF

D: NA
V: TRBV20-1
J: TRBJ1-5
size: NA
DNA: TGCAGTGCTAGAGGTCAGGTCGGGTCAGCCTATAGCAATCAGCCCCAGCATTTT
CDR3: CSARGQVGSAYSNQPQHF

D: NA
V: TRBV29-1
J: TRBJ2-3
size: few
DNA: TGCAGCGTTGAGGGATCCCTCCCTGGAGATACGCAGTATTTT
CDR3: CSVEGSLPGDTQYF

D: NA
V: TRBV29-1
J: TRBJ2-6
size: many
DNA: TGCAGCGTTGAGTCCCCCCCTGGGGCCAACGTCCTGACTTTC
CDR3: CSVESPPGANVLTF

D: TRBD1
V: TRBV28
J: TRBJ1-1
size: NA
DNA: TGTGCCAGCAGTTTATTGGGACAGGGAAACACTGAAGCTTTCTTT
CDR3: CASSLLGQGNTEAFF

D: NA
V: TRBV6-6
J: TRBJ2-3
size: NA
DNA: TGTGCCAGCAGTCCCCTAGTTCTCTACACAGATACGCAGTATTTT
CDR3: CASSPLVLYTDTQYF

D: NA
V: TRBV27
J: TRBJ2-7
size: few
DNA: TGTGCCAGCAGCTTCAGCTCAACCTACGAGCAGTACTTC
CDR3: CASSFSSTYEQYF

D: NA
V: TRBV29-1
J: TRBJ2-3
size: few
DNA: TGCAGCGCGGACAGTCCCACGCAGTATTTT
CDR3: CSADSPTQYF

D: NA
V: TRBV6-5
J: TRBJ1-2
size: NA
DNA: TGTGCCAGCAGTTTCCGGGGTACCCAAAGAATGTTCTATGGCTACACCTTC
CDR3: CASSFRGTQRMFYGYTF

D: TRBD1
V: TRBV25-1
J: TRBJ1-1
size: NA
DNA: TGTGCCAGCAGTGCGCGGGACAGGGGATGGTACACTGAAGCTTTCTTT
CDR3: CASSARDRGWYTEAFF

D: TRBD1
V: TRBV11-2
J: TRBJ2-7
size: NA
DNA: TGTGCCAGCAGCTTGACCGGGACAGCAAACAATGAGCAGTACTTC
CDR3: CASSLTGTANNEQYF

D: TRBD2
V: TRBV3-1
J: TRBJ2-5
size: NA
DNA: TGTGCCAGCAGCGAGACTAGCGACTGGGAGACCCAGTACTTC
CDR3: CASSETSDWETQYF

D: NA
V: TRBV7-2
J: TRBJ2-4
size: few
DNA: TGTGCCAGCAGCTTAGCTTTAACAGCCAAAAACATTCAGTACTTC
CDR3: CASSLALTAKNIQYF

D: NA
V: TRBV29-1
J: TRBJ1-2
size: few
DNA: TGCAGCGTTGAAGCAGGGTCCCATGGCTACACCTTC
CDR3: CSVEAGSHGYTF

D: NA
V: TRBV5-1
J: TRBJ1-4
size: few
DNA: TGCGCCAGCAGCCCCGGCTCGGGGTGGGAAAAACTGTTTTTT
CDR3: CASSPGSGWEKLFF

D: TRBD2
V: TRBV28
J: TRBJ2-1
size: NA
DNA: TGTGCCAGCGCGGGGACTAACTACAATGAGCAGTTCTTC
CDR3: CASAGTNYNEQFF

D: TRBD1
V: TRBV20-1
J: TRBJ2-3
size: NA
DNA: TGCAGTGCTAGGGCGGACAGGACAGATACGCAGTATTTT
CDR3: CSARADRTDTQYF

D: NA
V: TRBV27
J: TRBJ2-7
size: few
DNA: TGTGCCAGCAGTTTATTTATCGAGAGCACCTACGAGCAGTACTTC
CDR3: CASSLFIESTYEQYF

D: NA
V: TRBV12-3/TRBV12-4
J: TRBJ1-5
size: few
DNA: TGTGCCAGCAGTTTAGACCCGGAACGACAGCCCCAGCATTTT
CDR3: CASSLDPERQPQHF

D: NA
V: TRBV4-2
J: TRBJ2-4
size: few
DNA: TGTGCCAGCAGCCTCGGGGGACGGGCGGGGGCCAAAAACATTCAGTACTTC
CDR3: CASSLGGRAGAKNIQYF